The clone carrying this TCR beta chain appeared many times. Its antigen is unidentified. Germline V gene data show CDR1 as MNHGY and CDR2 as SAAAGT. J lost 4 bases, V lost 1 base, and 0 bases had no gene match. CDR3 size: 13 residues. These data come from a study of sequential checkpoint blockade in melanoma. Across the whole study: After both sequences, patients received maintenance nivolumab.

The protocol was immunoSEQ multiplex PCR, while the TCRdb copy is restricted to in-frame clones and leaves out a portion. The sample holds about 6,300 clones; around 21% are singletons and the top ten take about 16%. Broader study findings: Rising tumor T-cell fraction and clonality meant about 30 times likelier benefit. For nivolumab-first patients, baseline tumor clonality was associated with response.

This sample's treatment: randomized to nivolumab then ipilimumab (arm A) or the reverse (arm B). J is TRBJ1-1 and V is TRBV6-8; 7 bases match TRBD1. Specimen: tumor tissue (inferred from file names), collected from a patient given nivolumab and ipilimumab in sequence. This receptor was identified in a human donor with melanoma. The CDR3 DNA sequence: TGTGCCAGCAGTTACTGGACAGGCACTGAAGCTTTCTTT. It translates to CASSYWTGTEAFF.